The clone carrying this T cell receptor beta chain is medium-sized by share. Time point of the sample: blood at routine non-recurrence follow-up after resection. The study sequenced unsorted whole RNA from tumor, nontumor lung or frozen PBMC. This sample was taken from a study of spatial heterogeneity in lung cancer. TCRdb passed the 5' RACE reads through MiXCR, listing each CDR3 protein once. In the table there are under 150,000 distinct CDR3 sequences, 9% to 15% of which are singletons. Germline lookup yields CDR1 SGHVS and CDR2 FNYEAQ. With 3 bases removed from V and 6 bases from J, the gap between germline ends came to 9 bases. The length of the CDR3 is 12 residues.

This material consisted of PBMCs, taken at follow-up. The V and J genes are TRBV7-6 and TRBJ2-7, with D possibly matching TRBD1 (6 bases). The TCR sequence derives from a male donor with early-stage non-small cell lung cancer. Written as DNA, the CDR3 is TGTGCCAGCAGCTTTCTGACAGGCGAGCAGTACTTC. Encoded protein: CASSFLTGEQYF.